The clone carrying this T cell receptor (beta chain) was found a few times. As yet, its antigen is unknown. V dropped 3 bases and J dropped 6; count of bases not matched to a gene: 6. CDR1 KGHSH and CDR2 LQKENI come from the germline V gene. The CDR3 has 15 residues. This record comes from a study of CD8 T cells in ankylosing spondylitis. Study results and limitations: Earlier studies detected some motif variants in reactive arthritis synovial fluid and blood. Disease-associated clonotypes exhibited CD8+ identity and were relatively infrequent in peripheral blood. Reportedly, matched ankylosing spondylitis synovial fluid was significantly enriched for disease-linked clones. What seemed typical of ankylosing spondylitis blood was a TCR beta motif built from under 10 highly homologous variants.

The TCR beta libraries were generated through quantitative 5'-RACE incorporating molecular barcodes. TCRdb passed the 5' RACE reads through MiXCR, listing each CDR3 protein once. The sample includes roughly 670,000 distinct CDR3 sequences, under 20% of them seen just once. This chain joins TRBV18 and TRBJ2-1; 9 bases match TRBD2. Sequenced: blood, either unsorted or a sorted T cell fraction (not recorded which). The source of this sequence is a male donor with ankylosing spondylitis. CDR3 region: CASSPRGRGGNEQFF. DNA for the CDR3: TGTGCCAGCTCACCCCGTGGGCGGGGGGGCAATGAGCAGTTCTTC.